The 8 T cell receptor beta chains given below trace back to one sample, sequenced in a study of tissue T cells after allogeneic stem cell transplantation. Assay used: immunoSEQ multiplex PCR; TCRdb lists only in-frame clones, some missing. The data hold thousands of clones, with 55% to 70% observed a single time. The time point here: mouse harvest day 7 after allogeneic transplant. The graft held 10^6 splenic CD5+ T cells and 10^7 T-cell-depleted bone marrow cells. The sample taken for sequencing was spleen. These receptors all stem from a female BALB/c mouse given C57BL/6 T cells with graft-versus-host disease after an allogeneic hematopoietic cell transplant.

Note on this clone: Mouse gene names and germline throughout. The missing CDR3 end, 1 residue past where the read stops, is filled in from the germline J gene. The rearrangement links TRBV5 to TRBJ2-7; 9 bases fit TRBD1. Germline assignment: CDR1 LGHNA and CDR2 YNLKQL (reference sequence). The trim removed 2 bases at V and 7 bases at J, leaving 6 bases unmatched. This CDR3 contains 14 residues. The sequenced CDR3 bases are TGTGCCAGCAGCCAATCCGGGACAGGGAGGGAACAGTAC. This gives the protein CASSQSGTGREQY. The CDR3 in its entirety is CASSQSGTGREQYF.

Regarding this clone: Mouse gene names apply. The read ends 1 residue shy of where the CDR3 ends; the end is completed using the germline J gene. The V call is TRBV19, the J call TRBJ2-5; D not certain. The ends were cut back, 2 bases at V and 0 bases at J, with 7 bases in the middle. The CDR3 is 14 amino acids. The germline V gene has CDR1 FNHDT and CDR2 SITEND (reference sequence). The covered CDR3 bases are TGTGCCAGCAGTATCTCGGCGAACCAAGACACCCAGTAC. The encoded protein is CASSISANQDTQY. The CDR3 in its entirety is CASSISANQDTQYF.

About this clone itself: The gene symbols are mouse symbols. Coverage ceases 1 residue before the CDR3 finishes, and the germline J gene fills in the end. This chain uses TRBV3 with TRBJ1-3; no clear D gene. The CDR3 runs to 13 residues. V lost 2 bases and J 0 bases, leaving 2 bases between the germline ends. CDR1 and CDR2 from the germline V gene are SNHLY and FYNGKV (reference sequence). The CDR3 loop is CASSLISGNTLYF. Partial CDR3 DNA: TGTGCCAGCAGCTTAATTTCTGGAAATACGCTCTAT.

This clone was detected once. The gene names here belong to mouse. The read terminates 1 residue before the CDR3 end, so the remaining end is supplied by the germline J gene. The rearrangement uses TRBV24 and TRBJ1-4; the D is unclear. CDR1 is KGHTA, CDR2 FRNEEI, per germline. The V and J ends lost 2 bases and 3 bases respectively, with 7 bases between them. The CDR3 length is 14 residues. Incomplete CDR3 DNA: TGTGCCAGCAGTCTGGCAAATCCCAACGAAAGATTATTT. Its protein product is CASSLANPNERLF. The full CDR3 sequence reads CASSLANPNERLFF.

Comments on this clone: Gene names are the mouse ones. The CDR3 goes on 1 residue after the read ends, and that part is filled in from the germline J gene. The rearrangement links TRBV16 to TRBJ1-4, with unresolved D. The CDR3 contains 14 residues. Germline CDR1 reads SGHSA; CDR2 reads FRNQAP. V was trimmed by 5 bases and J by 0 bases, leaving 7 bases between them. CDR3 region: CASSVQISNERLFF. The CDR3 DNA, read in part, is TGTGCAAGCAGCGTCCAGATTTCCAACGAAAGATTATTT.

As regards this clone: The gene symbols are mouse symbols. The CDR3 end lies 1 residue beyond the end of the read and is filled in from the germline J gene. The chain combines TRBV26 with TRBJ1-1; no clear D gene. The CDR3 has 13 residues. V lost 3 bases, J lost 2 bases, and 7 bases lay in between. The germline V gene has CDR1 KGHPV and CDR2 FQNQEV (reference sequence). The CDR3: CASSLLDNTEVFF. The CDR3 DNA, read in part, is TGTGCCAGCAGTCTCCTGGACAACACAGAAGTCTTC. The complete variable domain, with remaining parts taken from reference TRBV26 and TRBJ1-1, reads NSKVIQTPRYLVKGQGQKAKMRCIPEKGHPVVFWYQQNKNNEFKFLINFQNQEVLQQIDMTEKRFSAECPSNSPCSLEIQSSEAGDSALYLCASSLLDNTEVFFGKGTRLTVV.

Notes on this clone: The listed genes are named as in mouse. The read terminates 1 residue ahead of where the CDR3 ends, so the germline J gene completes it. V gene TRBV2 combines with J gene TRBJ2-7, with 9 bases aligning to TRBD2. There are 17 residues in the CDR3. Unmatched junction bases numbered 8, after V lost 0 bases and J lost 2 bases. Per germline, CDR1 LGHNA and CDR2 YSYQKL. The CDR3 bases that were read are TGTGCCAGCAGCCAAGATCCCTGGGGGGGGCGCCCCTATGAACAGTAC. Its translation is CASSQDPWGGRPYEQY. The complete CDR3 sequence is CASSQDPWGGRPYEQYF.

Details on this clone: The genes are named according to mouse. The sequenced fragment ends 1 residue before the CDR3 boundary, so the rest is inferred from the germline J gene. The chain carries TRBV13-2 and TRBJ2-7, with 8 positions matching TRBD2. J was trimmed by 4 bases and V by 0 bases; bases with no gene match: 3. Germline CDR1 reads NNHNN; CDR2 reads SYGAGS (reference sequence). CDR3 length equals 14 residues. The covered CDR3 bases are TGTGCCAGCGGTGATGGTGGGGGGGAATATGAACAGTAC. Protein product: CASGDGGGEYEQY. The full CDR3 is CASGDGGGEYEQYF.